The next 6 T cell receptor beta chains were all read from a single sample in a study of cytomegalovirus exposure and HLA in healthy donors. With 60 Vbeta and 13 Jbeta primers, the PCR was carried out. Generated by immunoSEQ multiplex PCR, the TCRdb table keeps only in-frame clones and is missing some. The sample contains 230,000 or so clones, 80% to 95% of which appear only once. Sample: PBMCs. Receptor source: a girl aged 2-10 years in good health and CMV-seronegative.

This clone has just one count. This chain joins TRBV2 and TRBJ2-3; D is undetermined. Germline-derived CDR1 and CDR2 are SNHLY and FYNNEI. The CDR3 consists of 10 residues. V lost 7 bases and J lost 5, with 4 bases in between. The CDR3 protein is CASTQDTQYF. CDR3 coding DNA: TGTGCCAGCACCCAAGATACGCAGTATTTT. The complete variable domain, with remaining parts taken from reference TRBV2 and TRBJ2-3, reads EPEVTQTPSHQVTQMGQEVILRCVPISNHLYFYWYRQILGQKVEFLVSFYNNEISEKSEIFDDQFSVERPDGSNFTLKIRSTKLEDSAMYFCASTQDTQYFGPGTRLTVL.

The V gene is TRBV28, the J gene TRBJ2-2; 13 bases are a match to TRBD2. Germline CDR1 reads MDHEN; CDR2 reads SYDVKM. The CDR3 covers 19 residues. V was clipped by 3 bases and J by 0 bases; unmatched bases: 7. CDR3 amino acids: CASSFETSGGRANTGELFF. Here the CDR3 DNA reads TGTGCCAGCAGTTTTGAGACTAGCGGGGGGAGGGCGAACACCGGGGAGCTGTTTTTT.

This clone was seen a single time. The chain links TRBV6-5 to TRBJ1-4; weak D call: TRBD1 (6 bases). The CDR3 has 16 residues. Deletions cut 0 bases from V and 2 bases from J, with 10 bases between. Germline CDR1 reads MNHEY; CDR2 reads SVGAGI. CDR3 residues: CASSYSIGGTNEKLFF. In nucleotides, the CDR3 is TGTGCCAGCAGTTACTCGATTGGGGGCACTAATGAAAAACTGTTTTTT.

The CDR3 DNA is TGTGCCAGCTCACTTGGGACAGAACTTAACTATGGCTACACCTTC. Translating gives CASSLGTELNYGYTF. This chain uses TRBV18 with TRBJ1-2; the match to TRBD1 covers 7 bases. Germline-derived CDR1 and CDR2 are KGHSH and LQKENI. This CDR3 spans 15 amino acids. The V gene end was trimmed by 4 bases and the J gene end by 1 base; junction bases not matched to a gene: 6. Combining the CDR3 with reference TRBV18 and TRBJ1-2 gives the whole variable domain NAGVMQNPRHLVRRRGQEARLRCSPMKGHSHVYWYRQLPEEGLKFMVYLQKENIIDESGMPKERFSAEFPKEGPSILRIQQVVRGDSAAYFCASSLGTELNYGYTFGSGTRLTVV.

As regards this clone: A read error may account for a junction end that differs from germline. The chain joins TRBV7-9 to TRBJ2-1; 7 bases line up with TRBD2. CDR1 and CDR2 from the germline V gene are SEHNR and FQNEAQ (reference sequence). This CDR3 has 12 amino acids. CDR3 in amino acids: CSSSLLARGQFF. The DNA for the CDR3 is TGTTCCAGCAGCCTACTAGCGCGCGGGCAGTTCTTC.

The CDR3 sequence is CASSWLGEGGEQYF. The CDR3 nucleotides are TGTGCCAGCAGCTGGCTGGGGGAGGGCGGTGAGCAGTACTTC. V and J are TRBV11-2 and TRBJ2-7; 7 nucleotides agree with TRBD2. CDR1 is SGHAT, CDR2 FQNNGV, per germline. CDR3 length: 14 amino acids. V gave up 4 bases and J gave up 7 bases; unmatched junction bases: 10.